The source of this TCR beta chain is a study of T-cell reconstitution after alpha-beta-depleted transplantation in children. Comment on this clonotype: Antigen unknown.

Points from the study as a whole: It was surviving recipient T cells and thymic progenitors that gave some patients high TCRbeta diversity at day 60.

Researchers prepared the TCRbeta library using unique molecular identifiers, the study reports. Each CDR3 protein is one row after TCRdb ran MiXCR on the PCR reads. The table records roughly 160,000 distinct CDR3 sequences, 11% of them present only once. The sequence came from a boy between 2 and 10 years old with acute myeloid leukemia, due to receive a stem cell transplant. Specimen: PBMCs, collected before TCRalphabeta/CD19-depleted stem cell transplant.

The CDR3 reads CASTDRGSEAFF. Here the CDR3 DNA reads TGCGCCAGCACGGACAGGGGGAGTGAAGCTTTCTTT. J is TRBJ1-1 and V is TRBV23-1, with 10 bases lining up with TRBD1. TRBV23-1 is noted as an ORF with a role that remains uncertain. V shed 7 bases and J 7 bases; nucleotides not matched to a gene: 3. This CDR3 region has 12 residues.